Shown below are 7 T cell receptor beta chains from a single sample sequenced in a study of CXCR3-negative and CXCR3-positive naive CD8 T cells. The TRB cDNA libraries were prepared by 5' RACE with UMI labels. TCRdb re-called the 5' RACE reads and shows each CDR3 protein once, DNA omitted. The sample holds fewer than 60,000 distinct CDR3 sequences. Material for sequencing was naive CXCR3- CD8+ T cells from blood. Sample subset: CD45RO-CCR7+CD27+CD95- naive CD8+ T cells lacking CXCR3 (TNR3-). The receptors were gathered from a human donor in good health. Some clones in this sample may be carry-over from other donors' samples.

The chain combines TRBV5-1 with TRBJ1-2. Germline CDR1 and CDR2: SGHRS and YFSETQ. The CDR3 runs 14 residues. CDR3 in amino acids: CASSLIRANYGYTF.

The gene calls are TRBV11-3 and TRBJ2-1. The CDR3 contains 15 residues. Germline V lookup: CDR1 SGHNT, CDR2 YENEEA. CDR3 loop: CASSLAGGSYNEQFF.

The chain recombines TRBV28 with TRBJ1-1. The CDR3 length is 13 residues. The germline V gene has CDR1 MDHEN and CDR2 SYDVKM. This CDR3 is CASSFAVGTEAFF. The variable domain in full, completed from reference TRBV28 and TRBJ1-1, reads DVKVTQSSRYLVKRTGEKVFLECVQDMDHENMFWYRQDPGLGLRLIYFSYDVKMKEKGDIPEGYSVSREKKERFSLILESASTNQTSMYLCASSFAVGTEAFFGQGTRLTVV.

The V gene is TRBV7-9, the J gene TRBJ1-1. Germline V gives CDR1 SEHNR, CDR2 FQNEAQ (reference sequence). CDR3 length equals 14 residues. CDR3 residues: CTSSLVTGDTEAFF. The entire variable domain, with the rest obtained from reference TRBV7-9 and TRBJ1-1, is as follows: DTGVSQNPRHKITKRGQNVTFRCDPISEHNRLYWYRQTLGQGPEFLTYFQNEAQLEKSRLLSDRFSAERPKGSFSTLEIQRTEQGDSAMYLCTSSLVTGDTEAFFGQGTRLTVV.

V is TRBV7-9 and J is TRBJ2-7. The CDR3 covers 12 residues. Germline lookup yields CDR1 SEHNR and CDR2 FQNEAQ (reference sequence). The CDR3 is CASSLAAYEQYF.

The chain has TRBV6-6 and TRBJ2-1; with no DNA, the TCRdb D assignment of TRBD2 cannot be verified. The germline CDR1 and CDR2 sequences are MNHNY and SVGAGI (reference sequence). The CDR3 spans 17 residues. The CDR3 is CASSYSTGTSGLDEQFF.

This chain uses TRBV7-7 with TRBJ1-1. The CDR3 runs 13 residues. Per germline, CDR1 SSHAT and CDR2 FNYEAQ (reference sequence). The CDR3 spells CASSRAETTEAFF. The entire variable domain, with the rest obtained from reference TRBV7-7 and TRBJ1-1, is as follows: GAGVSQSPRYKVTKRGQDVTLRCDPISSHATLYWYQQALGQGPEFLTYFNYEAQPDKSGLPSDRFSAERPEGSISTLTIQRTEQRDSAMYRCASSRAETTEAFFGQGTRLTVV.